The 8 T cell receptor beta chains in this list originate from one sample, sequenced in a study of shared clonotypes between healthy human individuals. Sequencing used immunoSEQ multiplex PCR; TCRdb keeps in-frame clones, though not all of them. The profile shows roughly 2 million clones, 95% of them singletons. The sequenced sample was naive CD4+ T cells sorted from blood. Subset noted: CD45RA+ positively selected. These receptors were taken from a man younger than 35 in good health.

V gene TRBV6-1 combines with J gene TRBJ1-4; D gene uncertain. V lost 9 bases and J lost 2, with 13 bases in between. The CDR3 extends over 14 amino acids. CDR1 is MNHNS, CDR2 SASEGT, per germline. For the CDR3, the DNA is TGTGCCAGTCGCCCTGACTGGACTAATGAAAAACTGTTTTTT. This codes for CASRPDWTNEKLFF.

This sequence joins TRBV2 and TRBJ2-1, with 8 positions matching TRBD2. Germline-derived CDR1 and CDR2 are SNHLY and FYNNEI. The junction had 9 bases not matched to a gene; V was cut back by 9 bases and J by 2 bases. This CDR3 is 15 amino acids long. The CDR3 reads CASRTAGGPYNEQFF. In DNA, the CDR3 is TGTGCCAGTCGTACTGCGGGAGGCCCCTACAATGAGCAGTTCTTC. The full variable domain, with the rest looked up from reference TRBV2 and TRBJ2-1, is EPEVTQTPSHQVTQMGQEVILRCVPISNHLYFYWYRQILGQKVEFLVSFYNNEISEKSEIFDDQFSVERPDGSNFTLKIRSTKLEDSAMYFCASRTAGGPYNEQFFGPGTRLTVL.

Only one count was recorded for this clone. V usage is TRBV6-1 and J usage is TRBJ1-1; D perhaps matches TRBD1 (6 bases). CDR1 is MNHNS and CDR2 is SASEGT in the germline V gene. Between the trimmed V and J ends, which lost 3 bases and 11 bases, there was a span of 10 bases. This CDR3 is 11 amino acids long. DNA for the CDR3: TGTGCCAGCAGTGACGGGGGGCTGGCTTTCTTT. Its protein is CASSDGGLAFF.

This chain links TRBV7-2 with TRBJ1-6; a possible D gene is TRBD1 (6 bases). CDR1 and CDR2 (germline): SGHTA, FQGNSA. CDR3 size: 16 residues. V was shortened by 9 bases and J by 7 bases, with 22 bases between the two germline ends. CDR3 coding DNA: TGTGCCAGTACGGATCGGGGGACAACAAGAAATTCACCCCTCCACTTT. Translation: CASTDRGTTRNSPLHF.

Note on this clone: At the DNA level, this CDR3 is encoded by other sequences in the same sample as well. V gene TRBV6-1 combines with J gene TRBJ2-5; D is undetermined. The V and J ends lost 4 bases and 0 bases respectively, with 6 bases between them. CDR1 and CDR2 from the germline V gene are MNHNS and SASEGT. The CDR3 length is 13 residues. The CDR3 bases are TGTGCCAGCAGTGGAACCTACCAAGAGACCCAGTACTTC. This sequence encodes CASSGTYQETQYF.

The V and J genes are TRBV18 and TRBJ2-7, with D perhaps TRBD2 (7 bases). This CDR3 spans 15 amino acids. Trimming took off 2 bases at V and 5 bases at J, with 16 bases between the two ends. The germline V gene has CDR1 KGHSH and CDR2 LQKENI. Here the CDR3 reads CASSPTTGRVNEQYF. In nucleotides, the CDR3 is TGTGCCAGCTCACCAACCACAGGGAGGGTAAACGAGCAGTACTTC. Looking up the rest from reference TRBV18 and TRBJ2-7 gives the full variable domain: NAGVMQNPRHLVRRRGQEARLRCSPMKGHSHVYWYRQLPEEGLKFMVYLQKENIIDESGMPKERFSAEFPKEGPSILRIQQVVRGDSAAYFCASSPTTGRVNEQYFGPGTRLTVT.

CDR3 loop: CATSRDNRVVEPQHF. The CDR3 DNA sequence: TGTGCCACCAGCAGAGATAACAGGGTTGTGGAGCCCCAGCATTTT. The chain recombines TRBV15 with TRBJ1-5, with TRBD1 as a possible D gene (6 bases). Trimming stripped 0 bases from V and 8 bases from J, with 14 bases between. The CDR3 is 15 residues long. Per the germline V gene, CDR1 is LNHNV and CDR2 is YYDKDF (reference sequence).

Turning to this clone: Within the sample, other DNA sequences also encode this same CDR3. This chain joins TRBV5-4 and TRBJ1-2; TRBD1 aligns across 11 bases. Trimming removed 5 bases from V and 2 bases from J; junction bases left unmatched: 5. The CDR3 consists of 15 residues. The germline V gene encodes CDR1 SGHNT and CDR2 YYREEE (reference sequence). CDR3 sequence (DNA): TGTGCCAGCAGTTCTAGGACAGGGGGCAACTATGGCTACACCTTC. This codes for CASSSRTGGNYGYTF. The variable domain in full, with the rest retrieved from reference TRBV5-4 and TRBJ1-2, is ETGVTQSPTHLIKTRGQQVTLRCSSQSGHNTVSWYQQALGQGPQFIFQYYREEENGRGNFPPRFSGLQFPNYSSELNVNALELDDSALYLCASSSRTGGNYGYTFGSGTRLTVV.